The present TCR beta chain was sequenced within a study of T cells in Graves' hyperthyroidism and ophthalmopathy. Broader study findings: Ophthalmopathy was model-predicted a median around 6.7 months pre-onset. Patients with ophthalmopathy were separated from those with stable hyperthyroidism by a 13 V-J model.

This CDR3 spans 15 amino acids. Germline V gives CDR1 SQVTM, CDR2 ANQGSEA. V was trimmed by 7 bases and J by 1 base, leaving 19 bases between them. Clinical Activity Scores of at least 3, NOSPECS grades of at least 4 and durations under 3 months characterized ophthalmopathy patients. The authors obtained PBMCs from 9 to 10 ml of fresh peripheral blood. Of note for this clonotype: Its cognate antigen is unknown.

Amplification of TCR beta CDR3 regions was performed using RNA transcripts as template. First-round RT-PCR with HTBI primers amplified the TCR CDR3 region. One entry per CDR3 protein results from TCRdb running MiXCR on the multiplex PCR reads. The profile shows about 640,000 distinct CDR3 sequences, around 21% of them singletons. Source material: blood. The TCR comes from a man aged 25 to 40 with Graves' ophthalmopathy. This chain uses TRBV29-1 with TRBJ1-1; D is perhaps TRBD1 (6 bases). The CDR3 region is CSGATPGDWNTEAFF. In DNA, the CDR3 is TGCAGCGGCGCCACTCCAGGGGACTGGAACACTGAAGCTTTCTTT.